This T cell receptor beta chain was identified in a study of breast tumors, draining lymph nodes, adjacent tissues. The CDR3 is 16 residues long, counting both termini. Germline V gives CDR1 SGDLS, CDR2 YYNGEE. Details on this clonotype: As yet, its antigen is unknown. No DNA is shown, since the ends of the CDR3 on it are uncertain; the CDR3 is the one TCRdb lists.

The lymph nodes were axillary draining lymph nodes from breast cancer patients. Study-wide results and limits: Compared with lymph nodes, tumors were less diverse; compared with nontumor tissue, more. The data were judged consistent with most tumor T cells coming from lymph node and expanding in tumor. Compared with basal-like, luminal-like tumors shared significantly more repertoire with nontumor tissue.

TCRdb processed the multiplex PCR reads anew with MiXCR; each CDR3 protein has one entry. The table records about 180,000 distinct CDR3 sequences, 25% to 40% of them present only once. The chain employs TRBV9 and TRBJ2-3; the listed D gene, TRBD1, was not tested against the DNA. Material for sequencing was axillary lymph node tissue. The TCR sequence derives from a female donor with breast cancer. Some clones in this sample may be carry-over from other donors' samples. The CDR3 reads CASSVAGGSSTDTRYF.